This T cell receptor beta chain emerged from a study of Ad26.COV2.S vaccination and SARS-CoV-2 variants. On the study more broadly: Once, or twice with 56 days between doses, Ad26.COV2.S was given intramuscularly.

As to treatment: roughly 18 received Ad26.COV2.S at low or high dose, single or two shots; about five received placebo; per-sample allocation not given. Samples came from day 63 after the first vaccine or placebo injection. This person who donated was an adult of 18-55 years in Boston. Built on an Ad26 vector, the vaccine expressed Wuhan-strain SARS-CoV-2 spike. Assay used: immunoSEQ multiplex PCR; TCRdb lists only in-frame clones, some missing. The sample has over 200,000 clones, 70% to 90% seen once; the top ten hold roughly a tenth. Germline V gives CDR1 SGHDT, CDR2 YYEEEE. The CDR3 runs 14 residues. The trim removed 4 bases at V and 5 bases at J, leaving 6 bases unmatched.

The chain combines TRBV5-6 with TRBJ2-7; 10 bases are shared with TRBD1. The specimen was peripheral blood, collected in a trial of Ad26.COV2.S vaccine versus placebo. This receptor was taken from a person between 18 and 60 years old who received the Ad26.COV2.S COVID-19 vaccine or a placebo. The CDR3 DNA follows: TGTGCCAGCAGCGCCGGGACAGGGGTCCACGAGCAGTACTTC. Translated, it gives CASSAGTGVHEQYF.